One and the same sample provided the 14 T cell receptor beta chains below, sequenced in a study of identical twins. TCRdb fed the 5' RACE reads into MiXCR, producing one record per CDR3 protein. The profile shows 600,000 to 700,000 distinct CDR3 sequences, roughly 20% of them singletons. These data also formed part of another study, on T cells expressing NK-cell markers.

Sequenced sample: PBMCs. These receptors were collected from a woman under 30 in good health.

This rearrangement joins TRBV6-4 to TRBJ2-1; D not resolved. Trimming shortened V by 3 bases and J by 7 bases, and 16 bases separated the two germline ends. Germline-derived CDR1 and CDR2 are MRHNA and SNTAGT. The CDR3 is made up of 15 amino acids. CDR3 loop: CASSDSSVGWNEQFF. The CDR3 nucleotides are TGTGCCAGCAGTGATAGCTCCGTCGGGTGGAATGAGCAGTTCTTC.

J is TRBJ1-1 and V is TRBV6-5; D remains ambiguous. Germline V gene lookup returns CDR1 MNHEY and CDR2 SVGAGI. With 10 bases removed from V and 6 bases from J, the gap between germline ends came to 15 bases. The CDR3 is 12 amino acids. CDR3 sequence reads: CATADAGAEAFF. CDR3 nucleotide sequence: TGTGCCACCGCCGACGCGGGCGCTGAAGCTTTCTTT.

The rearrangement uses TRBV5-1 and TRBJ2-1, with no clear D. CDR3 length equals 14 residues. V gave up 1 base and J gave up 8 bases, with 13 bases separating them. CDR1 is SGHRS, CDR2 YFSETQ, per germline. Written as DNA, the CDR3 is TGCGCCAGCAGCTTGATTCACGGAGCCTATGAGCAGTTCTTC. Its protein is CASSLIHGAYEQFF. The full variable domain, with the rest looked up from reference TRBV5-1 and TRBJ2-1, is KAGVTQTPRYLIKTRGQQVTLSCSPISGHRSVSWYQQTPGQGLQFLFEYFSETQRNKGNFPGRFSGRQFSNSRSEMNVSTLELGDSALYLCASSLIHGAYEQFFGPGTRLTVL.

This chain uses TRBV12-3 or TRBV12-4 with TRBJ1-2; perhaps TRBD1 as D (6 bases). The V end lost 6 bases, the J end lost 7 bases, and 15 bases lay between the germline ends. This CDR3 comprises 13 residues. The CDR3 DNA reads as TGTGCCAGCAGCAACACGGGGGCCTCTGGCTACACCTTC. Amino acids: CASSNTGASGYTF.

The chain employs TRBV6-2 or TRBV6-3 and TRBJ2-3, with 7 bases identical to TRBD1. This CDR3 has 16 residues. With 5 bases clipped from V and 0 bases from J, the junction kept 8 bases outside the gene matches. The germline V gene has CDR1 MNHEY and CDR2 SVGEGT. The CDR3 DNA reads TGTGCCAGCAGTCAGGGGGAACGGCTGAGCACAGATACGCAGTATTTT. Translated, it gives CASSQGERLSTDTQYF.

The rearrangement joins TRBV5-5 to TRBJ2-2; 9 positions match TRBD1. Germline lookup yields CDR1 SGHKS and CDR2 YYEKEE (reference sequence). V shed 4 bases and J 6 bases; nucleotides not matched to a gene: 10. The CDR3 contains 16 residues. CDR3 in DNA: TGTGCCAGCAGCCCACAGGGACAGGGTCATCCCGGGGAGCTGTTTTTT. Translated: CASSPQGQGHPGELFF.

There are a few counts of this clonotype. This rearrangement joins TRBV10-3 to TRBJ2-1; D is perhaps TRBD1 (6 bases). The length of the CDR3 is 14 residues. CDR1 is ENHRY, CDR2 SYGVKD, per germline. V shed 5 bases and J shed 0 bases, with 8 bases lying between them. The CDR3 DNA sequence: TGTGCCATCAGTACAGGGAGCTCCTACAATGAGCAGTTCTTC. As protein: CAISTGSSYNEQFF.

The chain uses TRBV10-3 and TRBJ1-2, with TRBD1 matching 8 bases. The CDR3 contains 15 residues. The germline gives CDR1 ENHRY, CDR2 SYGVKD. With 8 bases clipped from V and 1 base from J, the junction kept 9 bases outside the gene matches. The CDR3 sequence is CAILNTGGSNYGYTF. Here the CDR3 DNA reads TGTGCCATCCTAAATACAGGGGGAAGTAACTATGGCTACACCTTC.

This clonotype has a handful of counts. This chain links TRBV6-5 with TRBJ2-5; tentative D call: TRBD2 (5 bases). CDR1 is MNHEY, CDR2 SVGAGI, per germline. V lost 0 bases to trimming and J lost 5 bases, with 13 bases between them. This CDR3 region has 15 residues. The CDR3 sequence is CASSYSGRGSETQYF. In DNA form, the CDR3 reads TGTGCCAGCAGTTACTCAGGGAGAGGTTCGGAGACCCAGTACTTC.

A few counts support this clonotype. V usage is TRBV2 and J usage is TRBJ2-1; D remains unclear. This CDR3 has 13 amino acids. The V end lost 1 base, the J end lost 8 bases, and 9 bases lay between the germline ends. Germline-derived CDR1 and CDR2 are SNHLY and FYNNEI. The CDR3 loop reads CASSEGSGHEQFF. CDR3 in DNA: TGTGCCAGCAGTGAAGGGAGTGGCCATGAGCAGTTCTTC.

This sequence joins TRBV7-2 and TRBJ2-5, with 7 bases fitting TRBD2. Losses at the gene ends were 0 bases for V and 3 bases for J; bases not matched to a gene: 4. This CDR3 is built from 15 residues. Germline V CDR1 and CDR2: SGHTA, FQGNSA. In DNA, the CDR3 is TGTGCCAGCAGCTTAGCGGCTAGCGGTAAAGAGACCCAGTACTTC. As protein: CASSLAASGKETQYF.

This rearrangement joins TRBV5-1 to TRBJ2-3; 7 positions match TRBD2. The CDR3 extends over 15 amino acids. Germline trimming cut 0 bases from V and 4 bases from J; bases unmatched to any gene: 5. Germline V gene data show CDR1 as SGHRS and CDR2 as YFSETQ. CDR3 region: CASSLDPGGSDTQYF. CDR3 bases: TGCGCCAGCAGCTTGGATCCGGGGGGTTCAGATACGCAGTATTTT.

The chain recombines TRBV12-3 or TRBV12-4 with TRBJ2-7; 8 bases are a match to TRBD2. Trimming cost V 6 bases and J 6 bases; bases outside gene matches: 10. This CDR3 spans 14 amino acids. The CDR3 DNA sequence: TGTGCCAGCAGCAAGGGGTATAGCGGGGCCGAGCAGTACTTC. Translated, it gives CASSKGYSGAEQYF.

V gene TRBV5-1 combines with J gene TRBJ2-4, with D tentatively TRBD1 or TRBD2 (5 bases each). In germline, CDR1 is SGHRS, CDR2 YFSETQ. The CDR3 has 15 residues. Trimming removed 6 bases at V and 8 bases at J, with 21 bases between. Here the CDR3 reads CASTPGPTRADIQYF. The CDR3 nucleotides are TGCGCCAGCACCCCGGGACCTACCCGGGCAGACATTCAGTACTTC.